Below, 16 T cell receptor beta chains from the same sample are listed, as sequenced in a study of T cell responses to AZD1222 COVID-19 vaccine. Assay used: immunoSEQ multiplex PCR; TCRdb lists only in-frame clones, some missing. Of 75,000 to 85,000 clones detected, 70% to 80% appear once; the ten largest clones hold 25% to 30%. This specimen was peripheral blood, taken 28 days after the second dose of the MenACWY control vaccine. These receptors came from an adult who received the MenACWY meningococcal vaccine as a control.

The chain has TRBV19 and TRBJ2-2; unclear D gene. Trimming removed 3 bases at V and 6 bases at J, with 14 bases between. This CDR3 spans 15 amino acids. CDR1 and CDR2 from the germline V gene are LNHDA and SQIVND (reference sequence). The CDR3 sequence is CASSIRGSGAGELFF. CDR3 DNA: TGTGCCAGTAGTATCCGAGGCTCAGGCGCCGGGGAGCTGTTTTTT.

The CDR3 sequence is CSAGMETQYF. The CDR3 DNA reads TGCAGCGCCGGAATGGAGACCCAGTACTTC. The chain is built from TRBV29-1 and TRBJ2-5; no firm D call. V shed 7 bases and J shed 5 bases, with 8 bases lying between them. The CDR3 has 10 residues. Germline V gives CDR1 SQVTM, CDR2 ANQGSEA.

With regard to this clone: Other DNA sequences in this specimen translate into the identical CDR3. The J gene is TRBJ1-3, the V gene TRBV5-6; unclear D gene. The CDR3 runs 14 residues. Germline assignment: CDR1 SGHDT and CDR2 YYEEEE. V was shortened by 4 bases and J by 1 base, with 9 bases between the two germline ends. The CDR3 loop is CASSLGPSGNTIYF. The CDR3 coding sequence is TGTGCCAGCAGCCTCGGGCCTTCTGGAAACACCATATATTTT.

DNA of the CDR3: TGTGCCAGCAGGGAGCGCCAGGGGTGGGGCTACACCTTC. It codes for CASRERQGWGYTF. The chain carries TRBV2 and TRBJ1-2; D perhaps matches TRBD1 (6 bases). CDR1 SNHLY and CDR2 FYNNEI come from the germline V gene. The CDR3 runs to 13 residues. V lost 6 bases and J lost 8, with 16 bases in between.

The V call is TRBV29-1, the J call TRBJ2-1; 13 bases agree with TRBD2. The CDR3 totals 15 residues. The V gene's germline CDR1 is SQVTM and CDR2 ANQGSEA. The V segment lost 6 bases and the J segment 10 bases; nucleotides outside the gene matches: 12. The CDR3 here is CSVAGTSGRVIEQFF. The CDR3, as DNA: TGCAGCGTGGCGGGAACTAGCGGGAGGGTCATCGAGCAGTTCTTC.

The V call is TRBV6-5, the J call TRBJ1-2, with D tentatively TRBD1 (6 bases). From germline, CDR1 is MNHEY and CDR2 SVGAGI. V was clipped by 6 bases and J by 8 bases, with 13 bases between them. The CDR3 extends over 12 amino acids. The CDR3 spells CASRGGARGYTF. In DNA, the CDR3 is TGTGCCAGCAGGGGGGGCGCGAGGGGCTACACCTTC.

The chain employs TRBV2 and TRBJ1-5, with unresolved D. This CDR3 has 11 amino acids. With 5 bases removed from V and 6 bases from J, the gap between germline ends came to 5 bases. Germline loops: CDR1 SNHLY, CDR2 FYNNEI. This CDR3 is CASSLGQPQHF. The CDR3 coding sequence is TGTGCCAGCAGTTTGGGTCAGCCCCAGCATTTT.

This chain joins TRBV2 and TRBJ1-2, with D perhaps matching TRBD1 (6 bases). CDR3 length: 15 residues. CDR1 is SNHLY, CDR2 FYNNEI, per germline. V lost 4 bases to trimming and J lost 3 bases, with 15 bases between them. The CDR3: CASSGVDREYYGYTF. As DNA, the CDR3 is TGTGCCAGCAGTGGAGTGGACAGAGAATACTATGGCTACACCTTC.

The chain couples TRBV7-3 to TRBJ2-1, with D uncertain. Looked up from germline, CDR1 is SGHTA and CDR2 is FQGTGA. The V end lost 1 base, the J end lost 6 bases, and 13 bases lay between the germline ends. The CDR3 has 15 amino acids. The CDR3 is CASSLSPVPGNEQFF. The CDR3 DNA reads as TGTGCCAGCAGCTTAAGTCCCGTTCCCGGCAATGAGCAGTTCTTC. The entire variable domain, with the rest obtained from reference TRBV7-3 and TRBJ2-1, is as follows: GAGVSQTPSNKVTEKGKYVELRCDPISGHTALYWYRQSLGQGPEFLIYFQGTGAADDSGLPNDRFFAVRPEGSVSTLKIQRTERGDSAVYLCASSLSPVPGNEQFFGPGTRLTVL.

This sequence joins TRBV5-1 and TRBJ1-4; 7 bases match TRBD1. The CDR3 runs to 15 residues. Trimming cost V 0 bases and J 5 bases; bases outside gene matches: 4. Germline CDR1 and CDR2: SGHRS and YFSETQ. CDR3 residues: CASSLETGRNEKLFF. Written as DNA, the CDR3 is TGCGCCAGCAGCTTGGAGACAGGGCGAAATGAAAAACTGTTTTTT.

The CDR3 DNA reads as TGTGCCACCAGCAGACCGCAAGAGACCCAGTACTTC. Translation: CATSRPQETQYF. The chain is built from TRBV15 and TRBJ2-5; no reliable D call. The CDR3 sequence is 12 residues long. V was pared by 2 bases and J by 2 bases, with 3 bases between. Germline-derived CDR1 and CDR2 are LNHNV and YYDKDF (reference sequence).

This chain joins TRBV27 and TRBJ2-1, with a weak D call TRBD2 (6 bases). Trimming took off 5 bases at V and 7 bases at J, with 21 bases between the two ends. Germline loops: CDR1 MNHEY, CDR2 SMNVEV (reference sequence). This CDR3 spans 16 amino acids. The CDR3 loop reads CASSPRRTAGRNEQFF. In nucleotides, the CDR3 is TGTGCCAGCAGTCCACGACGGACGGCGGGGCGGAATGAGCAGTTCTTC.

The chain joins TRBV10-3 to TRBJ2-1; D remains ambiguous. The CDR3 loop spans 15 amino acids. V lost 10 bases to trimming and J lost 0 bases, with 16 bases between them. Germline V CDR1 and CDR2: ENHRY, SYGVKD. The CDR3 DNA is TGTGCCACCAGGCATCTACAGAGCTCCTACAATGAGCAGTTCTTC. Its protein product is CATRHLQSSYNEQFF.

V gene TRBV4-3 combines with J gene TRBJ2-1; D remains ambiguous. Germline lookup yields CDR1 LGHNA and CDR2 YSLEER. Deletions cut 4 bases from V and 7 bases from J, with 14 bases between. The CDR3 sequence is 14 residues long. The CDR3 DNA reads as TGCGCCAGCAGCCGTGCTGATGTAGGGAATGAGCAGTTCTTC. This sequence encodes CASSRADVGNEQFF.

This clone was counted only a few times. One end of the junction is discordant with germline, which a read error may explain. This chain joins TRBV19 and TRBJ1-1, with D possibly being TRBD1 (5 bases). The length of the CDR3 is 14 residues. Looked up from germline, CDR1 is LNHDA and CDR2 is SQIVND (reference sequence). The CDR3 sequence is CASSIRGGNPEAFF. The CDR3 nucleotides read TGTGCCAGTAGTATTCGGGGGGGGAACCCTGAAGCTTTCTTT.

The chain combines TRBV6-6 with TRBJ2-2; 7 bases agree with TRBD1. V was pared by 2 bases and J by 6 bases, with 3 bases of the junction left unmatched. The CDR3 covers 14 residues. In germline, CDR1 is MNHNY, CDR2 SVGAGI (reference sequence). In nucleotides, the CDR3 is TGTGCCAGCAGTTACAAACAGGGGTCCGGGGAGCTGTTTTTT. It yields the protein CASSYKQGSGELFF.